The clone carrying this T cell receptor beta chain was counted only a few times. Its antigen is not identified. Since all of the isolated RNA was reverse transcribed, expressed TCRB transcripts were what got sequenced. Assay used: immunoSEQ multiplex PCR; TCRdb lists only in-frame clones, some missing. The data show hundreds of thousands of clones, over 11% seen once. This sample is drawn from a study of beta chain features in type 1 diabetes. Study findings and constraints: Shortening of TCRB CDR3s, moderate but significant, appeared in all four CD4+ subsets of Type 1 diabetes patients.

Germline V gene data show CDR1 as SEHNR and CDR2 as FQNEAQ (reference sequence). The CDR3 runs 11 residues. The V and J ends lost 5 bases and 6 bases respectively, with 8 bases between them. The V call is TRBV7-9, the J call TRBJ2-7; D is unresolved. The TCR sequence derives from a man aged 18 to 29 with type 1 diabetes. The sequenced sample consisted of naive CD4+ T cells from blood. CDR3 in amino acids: CASSELGEQYF. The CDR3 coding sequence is TGTGCCAGCAGCGAGCTTGGCGAGCAGTACTTC.